This T cell receptor (beta chain) was sequenced during a study of monozygotic twins with inflammatory bowel disease. Turning to this clonotype: Antigen unknown.

Germline V gene sequence: CDR1 SEHNR, CDR2 FQNEAQ (reference sequence). The CDR3 is made up of 15 amino acids. Following a re-call of the 5' RACE reads, TCRdb has one entry per CDR3 protein and lacks DNA. This sample lists a few hundred thousand distinct CDR3 sequences; its ten largest clones have 5% to 6%. Whole-study findings and limits: For IBD patients, clonotypes shared with others were fewer than for healthy twins, especially with disease activity. The data did not back a single strong IBD-associated clonotype or signal.

V usage is TRBV7-9 and J usage is TRBJ2-1; there is no DNA to check the TCRdb D call of TRBD1. The origin of this receptor is a human donor with ulcerative colitis or Crohn's disease, or a healthy co-twin of an affected twin (not recorded which). The specimen was blood. CDR3 protein: CASSPPGFGKNEQFF.